This T cell receptor beta chain comes out of a study of T-cell memory formation after mild COVID-19. In the study overall: The TCR clusters were mostly specific to one donor.

As for this clonotype: Its specificity is unknown.

TCRdb reprocessed the 5' RACE reads with MiXCR, giving one entry per CDR3 protein. The table has fewer than 550,000 distinct CDR3 sequences, approximately 20% seen once. V was cut by 6 bases and J by 2 bases, with 11 bases left in between. This CDR3 spans 14 amino acids. Germline V gene sequence: CDR1 SEHNR, CDR2 FQNEAQ (reference sequence). The study's findings and limits: The study found balanced CD4/CD8 in clones contracting day 15 to 85 and a CD4+ lean in later expanders. The study found contracting CD4+ clones mainly in CM and EM and contracting CD8+ clones in EMRA.

The sequenced material came from PBMCs or a T cell subset sorted from them (not recorded which). The chain employs TRBV7-9 and TRBJ2-4, with D unresolved. The source is an adult woman who had mild COVID-19 (a few samples of this study predate the infection). Cell type and time point are not known. The CDR3 sequence is CASSPGWSKNIQYF. The CDR3 coding sequence is TGTGCCAGCAGTCCGGGTTGGTCCAAAAACATTCAGTACTTC.